These T cell receptor beta chains were read from a single sample in a study of identical twins. TCRdb analysed the 5' RACE reads with MiXCR anew, one entry per CDR3 protein. Among approximately 590,000 distinct CDR3 sequences listed, nearly 10% were seen once. These data also formed part of another study, on yellow fever vaccine responses in identical twins.

Sequencing was carried out using PBMCs. The receptors derive from a woman between 18 and 30 years old in good health. CDR3s leave out the opening cysteine and the closing phenylalanine or tryptophan. Where a row states a size, it is once, few, many or the class of an expanded clone; other rows omit it.

TRBV7-9	.	TRBJ2-3	ASSLGLAVVDTQY
TRBV7-3	.	TRBJ2-5	ASSSLGGGPYETQY
TRBV20-1	.	TRBJ1-5	SARTTDGAQH
TRBV10-3	few	TRBJ2-7	AISESGQSYEQY
TRBV11-2	few	TRBJ2-1	ASSLGAGAHGEQF
TRBV12-5	.	TRBJ2-1	ASGHRYEQF
TRBV7-3	.	TRBJ2-1	ASSAKRGPYNEQF
TRBV10-3	many	TRBJ2-5	AISSRDNEETQY
TRBV11-2	.	TRBJ2-1	ASSFNRDPSYNEQF
TRBV7-9	few	TRBJ2-5	ASSLGSPELGETQY
TRBV7-2	few	TRBJ2-1	ASSYGPSYNEQF
TRBV5-4	few	TRBJ2-2	ASSTSGGQNTGELF
TRBV7-2	.	TRBJ2-5	ASSLRWDQETQY
TRBV4-3	many	TRBJ2-2	ASSHGGLAVNTGELF
TRBV20-1	many	TRBJ1-2	SARPDSEIYGYT
TRBV29-1	many	TRBJ2-5	SVEEETQY
TRBV28	many	TRBJ2-1	ASSSPGGVNEQF
TRBV20-1	.	TRBJ2-1	SARDSGGLAYNEQF
TRBV7-9	many	TRBJ2-1	ASRYIQGPYNEQF
TRBV7-3	many	TRBJ1-1	ASSLSGQLTEAF
TRBV11-1	.	TRBJ2-1	ASSLEARGGYNEQF
TRBV6-2/TRBV6-3	many	TRBJ1-1	ASSYVQGAKNTEAF
TRBV28	.	TRBJ2-7	ASSLLSGPGLNGQY
TRBV27	.	TRBJ2-7	ASSLKGNSRSYEQY
TRBV6-5	.	TRBJ2-7	ASSYASGESYEQY
TRBV11-2	.	TRBJ2-1	ASSLDFAGGHNEQF
TRBV5-1	many	TRBJ2-5	ASSLFGGTKETQY
TRBV20-1	many	TRBJ1-6	SASAGEIYSPLH
TRBV7-9	.	TRBJ2-1	ASSLGTPDEF
TRBV7-9	few	TRBJ2-6	ASSQALVLT
TRBV19	few	TRBJ2-1	ASRPRGGEQF
TRBV28	few	TRBJ2-7	ASSLRWGYEQY
TRBV4-2	few	TRBJ2-4	ASSQGLNGDIQY
TRBV10-3	.	TRBJ2-7	AIRMDRESYEQY
TRBV5-4	few	TRBJ2-3	ASSFGVDTQY
TRBV11-2	.	TRBJ2-3	ASSSFELAGGRNTQY
TRBV6-1	.	TRBJ2-3	ASTQGWGGTDTQY
TRBV2	many	TRBJ1-4	ASSGQGTNEKLF
TRBV20-1	.	TRBJ2-7	SARDLGNPLPYEQY
TRBV10-1	.	TRBJ2-6	ASSGQGAGANVLT
TRBV18	.	TRBJ2-3	ASSPIPGQGPDTQY
TRBV20-1	.	TRBJ1-6	SARMGGIDNSPLH
TRBV20-1	few	TRBJ2-1	SALPGLAPLFYNEQF
TRBV20-1	.	TRBJ2-1	SAYNPGLADDNEQF
TRBV13	few	TRBJ2-3	ASSLSSGGDTQY
TRBV10-3	.	TRBJ2-3	AISDVSGGGTDTQY
TRBV20-1	.	TRBJ2-3	RVTGVTDTQY
TRBV20-1	.	TRBJ2-3	SAARISTDTQY
TRBV7-2	many	TRBJ2-7	ASSLETSGRTYEQY
TRBV5-1	many	TRBJ2-6	ASSLQGTGANVLT
TRBV10-3	.	TRBJ2-7	AISVRDGLSYEQY
TRBV3-1	many	TRBJ2-1	ASSRRLAGGGYEQF
TRBV5-1	many	TRBJ1-1	ASSQTGDTEAF
TRBV12-3/TRBV12-4	few	TRBJ2-7	ASTTTTSNEQY